One and the same sample provided the 31 T cell receptor beta chains below, sequenced in a study of T-cell reconstitution after alpha-beta-depleted transplantation in children. TCRbeta library construction was performed incorporating unique molecular identifiers. A single record per CDR3 protein comes from TCRdb applying MiXCR to the PCR reads. The sample carries just under 250,000 distinct CDR3 sequences, over 20% recorded once. The specimen was PBMCs, collected before TCRalphabeta/CD19-depleted stem cell transplant. Source of these receptors: a girl aged 2 to 9 with Fanconi anemia, due to receive a stem cell transplant.

The chain is built from TRBV5-5 and TRBJ1-2; 12 nucleotides agree with TRBD1. This CDR3 is 18 amino acids long. V shed 1 base, J shed 4 bases, and the junction held 11 bases outside the gene matches. CDR1 is SGHKS, CDR2 YYEKEE, per germline (reference sequence). The CDR3 loop reads CASSLSPGQGARGYGYTF. CDR3 nucleotides: TGTGCCAGCAGCTTGTCCCCGGGACAGGGGGCGCGAGGCTATGGCTACACCTTC.

This clonotype was detected only a few times. This chain uses TRBV7-2 with TRBJ2-7, with 9 nucleotides matching TRBD2. Germline V lookup: CDR1 SGHTA, CDR2 FQGNSA. CDR3 length equals 17 residues. J gave up 2 bases and V 5 bases, and 13 bases lay outside the gene matches. The CDR3 is CASSPKIIAGDTYEQYF. In nucleotides, the CDR3 is TGTGCCAGCAGCCCAAAAATCATAGCGGGGGATACCTACGAGCAGTACTTC.

The table lists this clonotype with many counts. The gene calls are TRBV27 and TRBJ2-7, with D tentatively TRBD1 (6 bases). This CDR3 region has 13 residues. CDR1 MNHEY and CDR2 SMNVEV come from the germline V gene (reference sequence). With 1 base removed from V and 6 bases from J, the gap between germline ends came to 10 bases. As DNA, the CDR3 is TGTGCCAGCAGTTTATGGCCAGGGGTCGAGCAGTACTTC. Residues: CASSLWPGVEQYF.

V gene TRBV20-1 combines with J gene TRBJ2-7, with D possibly being TRBD1 (6 bases). Germline CDR1 DFQATT, CDR2 SNEGSKA (reference sequence). Trimming took 4 bases from V and 3 from J, leaving 13 bases between them. The CDR3 is 13 residues long. The CDR3 sequence is CSAKDSPFYEQYF. The CDR3 DNA reads as TGCAGTGCTAAGGACAGCCCATTCTACGAGCAGTACTTC.

This clonotype was detected ten times or more. The chain combines TRBV20-1 with TRBJ2-7; tentatively, D is TRBD2 (5 bases). The germline V gene encodes CDR1 DFQATT and CDR2 SNEGSKA (reference sequence). With 0 bases removed from V and 1 base from J, the gap between germline ends came to 13 bases. The CDR3 length is 15 residues. This chain's CDR3 is CSARDEALVSYEQYF. CDR3 nucleotides: TGCAGTGCTAGAGATGAGGCACTAGTTTCCTACGAGCAGTACTTC.

This clonotype has a count of ten or more. The V gene is TRBV6-1, the J gene TRBJ2-2; no clear D. V lost 1 base and J 4 bases, leaving 4 bases between the germline ends. The germline V gene encodes CDR1 MNHNS and CDR2 SASEGT. This CDR3 spans 13 amino acids. CDR3: CASSEDSTGELFF. CDR3 in DNA: TGTGCCAGCAGTGAAGACTCCACCGGGGAGCTGTTTTTT.

The chain carries TRBV6-5 and TRBJ2-7; 9 bases agree with TRBD1. Per the germline V gene, CDR1 is MNHEY and CDR2 is SVGAGI. Trimming at V came to 2 bases and at J to 4 bases, leaving 3 bases not matched to a gene. This CDR3 region has 14 residues. This CDR3 is CASSYAGQGYEQYF. In DNA, the CDR3 is TGTGCCAGCAGTTACGCGGGACAGGGATACGAGCAGTACTTC.

This clonotype was seen only a few times. This sequence joins TRBV28 and TRBJ2-3; D perhaps matches TRBD2 (6 bases). CDR1 and CDR2 (germline): MDHEN, SYDVKM. The CDR3 has 13 amino acids. V lost 4 bases and J lost 4, with 9 bases in between. Here the CDR3 reads CASSYGSADTQYF. In DNA form, the CDR3 reads TGTGCCAGCAGTTACGGGAGCGCAGATACGCAGTATTTT.

This clonotype was counted many times. CDR3 in amino acids: CASSTGGLNTEAFF. In DNA form, the CDR3 reads TGTGCCAGCAGCACCGGAGGTTTGAACACTGAAGCTTTCTTT. The chain carries TRBV4-2 and TRBJ1-1; the D is unclear. This CDR3 spans 14 amino acids. The V end was cut by 5 bases, the J end by 0 bases, with 10 bases between. Germline CDR1 LGHNA, CDR2 YNFKEQ.

This clonotype was detected ten times or more. The genes are TRBV20-1 and TRBJ1-2, with 9 bases aligning to TRBD1. V was pared by 3 bases and J by 4 bases, with 6 bases of the junction left unmatched. Germline lookup yields CDR1 DFQATT and CDR2 SNEGSKA (reference sequence). The CDR3 runs to 14 residues. The CDR3 DNA reads as TGCAGTGCTAGGGGACAGGGCATACGCTATGGCTACACCTTC. Translation: CSARGQGIRYGYTF.

This clonotype appeared many times. V is TRBV9 and J is TRBJ2-1; no firm D call. Germline V gives CDR1 SGDLS, CDR2 YYNGEE. The V and J ends lost 0 bases and 4 bases respectively, with 17 bases between them. CDR3 length: 17 residues. CDR3 sequence reads: CASSVDGSIWVYNEQFF. Written as DNA, the CDR3 is TGTGCCAGCAGCGTAGACGGCAGCATTTGGGTTTACAATGAGCAGTTCTTC. Complete variable domain (other parts from reference TRBV9 and TRBJ2-1): DSGVTQTPKHLITATGQRVTLRCSPRSGDLSVYWYQQSLDQGLQFLIQYYNGEERAKGNILERFSAQQFPDLHSELNLSSLELGDSALYFCASSVDGSIWVYNEQFFGPGTRLTVL.

In this sample, this clonotype turned up a few times. The CDR3 DNA reads TGCAGCGTTGCACACACGAACACCGGGGAGCTGTTTTTT. It codes for CSVAHTNTGELFF. V gene TRBV29-1 combines with J gene TRBJ2-2, with D unclear. CDR1 is SQVTM and CDR2 is ANQGSEA in the germline V gene. V was pared by 4 bases and J by 0 bases, with 6 bases between. The CDR3 extends over 13 amino acids.

This clonotype was observed many times. The gene calls are TRBV4-1 and TRBJ2-1; 9 bases align to TRBD2. Germline loops: CDR1 MGHRA, CDR2 YSYEKL. V trimming: 4 bases; J trimming: 10 bases; junction bases outside the gene matches: 11. The CDR3 extends over 15 amino acids. CDR3 coding DNA: TGCGCCAGCAGCCTAGAAGCGGGAGGTATCGTAGAGCAGTTCTTC. Translation gives CASSLEAGGIVEQFF.

The V call is TRBV11-2, the J call TRBJ2-5; a possible D gene is TRBD1 (6 bases). The CDR3 runs 15 residues. V lost 2 bases to trimming and J lost 4 bases, with 14 bases between them. The germline V gene encodes CDR1 SGHAT and CDR2 FQNNGV. The CDR3 bases are TGTGCCAGCAGCTTAAAGGGTGTGACAGGAGAGACCCAGTACTTC. Amino acid sequence: CASSLKGVTGETQYF.

This clonotype was seen many times. The chain carries TRBV12-3 or TRBV12-4 and TRBJ2-1; the D is unclear. This CDR3 region has 15 residues. The V and J ends lost 3 bases and 2 bases respectively, with 11 bases between them. CDR3 nucleotide sequence: TGTGCCAGCAGTTTGCAGGTTAGCCCCTACAATGAGCAGTTCTTC. Its translation is CASSLQVSPYNEQFF.

This clonotype has a count of ten or more. CDR3 residues: CASSLGQLNTGELFF. CDR3 bases: TGCGCCAGCAGCTTGGGACAGCTGAACACCGGGGAGCTGTTTTTT. The chain has TRBV5-1 and TRBJ2-2; D might be TRBD1 (5 bases). Trimming shortened V by 0 bases and J by 1 base, and 7 bases separated the two germline ends. Germline assignment: CDR1 SGHRS and CDR2 YFSETQ. This CDR3 contains 15 residues.

In its sample, this clonotype was seen many times. The gene calls are TRBV29-1 and TRBJ2-5; tentatively, D is TRBD1 or TRBD2 (5 bases each). Germline values: CDR1 SQVTM, CDR2 ANQGSEA. Deletions cut 4 bases from V and 6 bases from J, with 15 bases between. The CDR3 length is 13 residues. CDR3 in DNA: TGCAGCGTTGGCTCCGGGGACCAGAAGACCCAGTACTTC. Residues: CSVGSGDQKTQYF. Drawing the rest from reference TRBV29-1 and TRBJ2-5, the complete variable domain is SAVISQKPSRDICQRGTSLTIQCQVDSQVTMMFWYRQQPGQSLTLIATANQGSEATYESGFVIDKFPISRPNLTFSTLTVSNMSPEDSSIYLCSVGSGDQKTQYFGPGTRLLVL.

This clonotype was detected ten times or more. The rearrangement links TRBV9 to TRBJ2-3; no clear D. V lost 1 base to trimming and J lost 2 bases, with 2 bases between them. The CDR3 extends over 12 amino acids. Germline CDR1 is SGDLS and CDR2 is YYNGEE. The CDR3 spells CASSVTTDTQYF. The CDR3 DNA reads as TGTGCCAGCAGCGTAACCACAGATACGCAGTATTTT.

The V and J genes are TRBV20-1 and TRBJ2-3; the D is unclear. With 1 base removed from V and 0 bases from J, the gap between germline ends came to 20 bases. From germline, CDR1 is DFQATT and CDR2 SNEGSKA (reference sequence). The CDR3 has 18 amino acids. CDR3 protein: CSARGLIHTRASTDTQYF. For the CDR3, the DNA is TGCAGTGCTAGAGGCTTGATTCACACGCGTGCTAGCACAGATACGCAGTATTTT.

The DNA for the CDR3 is TGTGCCAGCAGCCTCGGGACAGGGGAGACCCAGTACTTC. Translating gives CASSLGTGETQYF. The V gene is TRBV4-2, the J gene TRBJ2-5, with TRBD1 matching 9 bases. This CDR3 is built from 13 residues. Germline V gene data show CDR1 as LGHNA and CDR2 as YNFKEQ. J lost 5 bases, V lost 4 bases, and 2 bases had no gene match.

This clonotype appeared many times. The chain recombines TRBV12-3 or TRBV12-4 with TRBJ2-5; 9 bases match TRBD1. This CDR3 comprises 15 residues. After removal of 6 bases from V and 3 bases from J, the junction contained 8 bases not matched to a gene. CDR3 loop: CASRGGTGKKETQYF. DNA of the CDR3: TGTGCCAGCAGGGGCGGGACAGGGAAGAAAGAGACCCAGTACTTC.

Many counts were recorded for this clonotype. V is TRBV12-3 or TRBV12-4 and J is TRBJ2-1; the match to TRBD2 covers 9 bases. The ends lost 4 bases at V and 8 bases at J; junction bases unmatched: 9. The CDR3 spans 15 residues. CDR3 DNA sequence: TGTGCCAGCAGTTATAGCGGGAGTATTGTCGATGAGCAGTTCTTC. Protein product: CASSYSGSIVDEQFF.

This clonotype was counted a few times. The chain uses TRBV18 and TRBJ2-2; tentatively, D is TRBD2 (5 bases). The V end was cut by 8 bases, the J end by 8 bases, with 15 bases between. The CDR3 extends over 13 amino acids. The germline V gene has CDR1 KGHSH and CDR2 LQKENI. The CDR3 coding sequence is TGTGCCAGCGCCATCCTAGCTACGGGGGAGCTGTTTTTT. This gives the protein CASAILATGELFF.

The sample holds many counts of this clonotype. The chain links TRBV21-1 to TRBJ2-1; TRBD2, as called in the table, went unchecked against the DNA. TRBV21-1 is an annotated pseudogene. This CDR3 spans 16 amino acids. DNA for the CDR3: TGTGCCCTTAAGCCCCCCAGCGGGGGGCGTTACAATGAGCAGTTCTTC. It translates to CALKPPSGGRYNEQFF.

The CDR3 region has the DNA TGTGCCAGCAGCTTAGAAGCTAATCGTCACAATGAGCAGTTCTTC. Translated: CASSLEANRHNEQFF. This sequence joins TRBV7-2 and TRBJ2-1; unclear D gene. Looked up from germline, CDR1 is SGHTA and CDR2 is FQGNSA. V gave up 1 base and J gave up 5 bases, with 12 bases separating them. This CDR3 comprises 15 residues.

The V gene is TRBV4-1, the J gene TRBJ2-1; D could derive from TRBD1 or TRBD2 (7 bases each). V lost 2 bases and J 5 bases, leaving 19 bases between the germline ends. CDR1 is MGHRA and CDR2 is YSYEKL in the germline V gene. The CDR3 totals 17 residues. The CDR3 here is CASSQISRQGGNNEQFF. The CDR3 DNA reads TGCGCCAGCAGCCAAATTTCCCGCCAGGGGGGGAACAATGAGCAGTTCTTC.

J is TRBJ2-3 and V is TRBV29-1, with 13 bases lining up with TRBD2. V was pared by 4 bases and J by 1 base, with 5 bases of the junction left unmatched. This CDR3 has 16 amino acids. CDR1 SQVTM and CDR2 ANQGSEA come from the germline V gene. The CDR3 DNA reads as TGCAGCGTTGGTACTAGCGGGAGGGCCGGCACAGATACGCAGTATTTT. The encoded protein is CSVGTSGRAGTDTQYF.

This clonotype was seen a few times. V usage is TRBV19 and J usage is TRBJ2-1; the D call may be TRBD1 or TRBD2 (6 bases each). The CDR3 extends over 15 amino acids. In germline, CDR1 is LNHDA, CDR2 SQIVND (reference sequence). Trimming stripped 6 bases from V and 5 bases from J, with 17 bases between. The CDR3 DNA sequence: TGTGCCAGTAGCCCGCGACTAGGGGGTCACAATGAGCAGTTCTTC. Its translation: CASSPRLGGHNEQFF.

V usage is TRBV29-1 and J usage is TRBJ1-1, with D unresolved. V was pared by 3 bases and J by 0 bases, with 8 bases between. CDR1 SQVTM and CDR2 ANQGSEA come from the germline V gene. The CDR3 is 13 amino acids. CDR3: CSVDPGMNTEAFF. The CDR3 DNA reads TGCAGCGTTGATCCGGGCATGAACACTGAAGCTTTCTTT.

The rearrangement joins TRBV2 to TRBJ2-3, with 10 bases fitting TRBD2. Per the germline V gene, CDR1 is SNHLY and CDR2 is FYNNEI. Trimming cost V 5 bases and J 7 bases; bases outside gene matches: 6. This CDR3 spans 14 amino acids. CDR3 protein: CASSSGGAYNTQYF. Written as DNA, the CDR3 is TGTGCCAGCAGTAGCGGGGGGGCTTACAATACGCAGTATTTT.

Only one count was recorded for this clonotype. The CDR3 sequence is CASSAGDSYEQYF. The CDR3 DNA reads as TGTGCCAGTAGTGCCGGGGACTCCTACGAGCAGTACTTC. The V and J genes are TRBV19 and TRBJ2-7; a weak D match, TRBD2 (5 bases). V was clipped by 5 bases and J by 0 bases, with 8 bases between them. Germline assignment: CDR1 LNHDA and CDR2 SQIVND (reference sequence). This CDR3 is built from 13 residues.